The T cell receptor (beta chain) under discussion was sequenced for a study of OX40 agonist ivuxolimab in advanced cancers. Background for the entire study: Ivuxolimab, which targeted the costimulatory receptor OX40 (CD134), was an agonistic, fully human IgG2 monoclonal antibody. Intravenous ivuxolimab was administered to patients every 2 weeks at six dose levels: 0.01, 0.1, 0.3, 1.5, 3 and 10 mg/kg. Of the roughly 52 dose-escalation patients, hepatocellular carcinoma was present in some 19, melanoma in approximately 15, renal cell carcinoma in 9 and head and neck cancer in 9. A male proportion of approximately 83% and a mean age of approximately 61 years, ranging from about 23 to 90, were recorded for the dose-escalation cohort. Prior anti-PD-1, anti-PD-L1 or anti-CTLA-4 therapy was permitted, and 30% to 50% of dose-escalation patients had received checkpoint inhibitors. Three dose-escalation patients achieved partial responses, one with hepatocellular carcinoma and two with cutaneous melanoma. Peripheral TCRbeta sequencing aimed to test whether ivuxolimab altered TCR sequence diversity and caused clonal T-cell expansion. The paper covers the monotherapy dose-escalation part of the phase I ivuxolimab trial, which included N of about 50 patients.

CDR1 and CDR2 are drawn from the germline V gene: MNHNS, SASEGT. From the cysteine through the phenylalanine, the CDR3 covers 9 amino acids. Just CDR3 DNA is preserved here, 27 bases in frame from base 1. V loses 8 bases, J loses 1 base, and the germline ends lie 0 bases apart. General findings and caveats noted by the study authors: In partial responders in the 0.1-3.0 mg/kg groups, normalized peripheral clonal expansion was found to be among the lowest, especially among CD8+ T cells. Low levels of normalized T-cell clonal expansion were also shown by some nonresponding patients. At doses of 0.1 to 3.0 mg/kg, clonal expansion of both CD4+ and CD8+ T cells in blood was seen between baseline and week 6. The antigen specificity of the clonally expanded peripheral T cells was not determined. On average, CD8+ T cells showed more expanded clones than CD4+ T cells after ivuxolimab.

Patients with autoimmune disease history or receiving systemic immunosuppression were excluded from the trial. Peripheral blood for TCR sequencing was collected from all dose cohorts at baseline, on cycle 4 day 1, and on cycle 7 day 1. The samples were drawn from a first-in-human, open-label, multicenter phase I dose-escalation trial of ivuxolimab. Adults with locally advanced or metastatic melanoma, renal cell carcinoma, hepatocellular carcinoma or head and neck squamous cell carcinoma were enrolled in the trial. Before TCR sequencing, CD4+ and CD8+ T cells were separately sorted from peripheral blood. For sequencing of the TCRbeta CDR3 region, genomic DNA was extracted from the sorted cells. TCRbeta CDR3 regions were sequenced using the immunoSEQ Assay. TCRdb took over this immuneACCESS table, retaining in-frame rearrangements with V and J assigned. Such tables are incomplete; in checked studies, under half of the missing clones stem from an unresolved V gene, and the remainder is unexplained. The table for this sample lists 25,000 to 35,000 clones; 84% of them were counted only once. Jointly, the top ten make up approximately 20% of the sample.

On this clone: The specificity of this receptor is unknown. No base-level quality is on record; no much larger clone is a single base apart.

The specimen comprised CD4+ or CD8+ T cells sorted from blood, sampled in a trial of the OX40 agonist ivuxolimab. The chain was built from TRBV6-1 and TRBJ2-7; there is no confident call for the D gene. This TCR was recovered from an adult with an advanced solid tumor such as melanoma, head and neck, liver or kidney cancer. The DNA reads TGTGCCAGCTCCTACGAGCAGTACTTC. Translation gives CASSYEQYF.